The 3 T cell receptor beta chains given below trace back to one sample, sequenced in a study of shared clonotypes between healthy human individuals. CD45RO negativity and positive selection for CCR7 defined naive CD8 cells, a population that excluded terminally differentiated effector memory CD45RA+ cells. Using immunoSEQ multiplex PCR, the repertoire was profiled, and TCRdb retains in-frame clones only, with some absent. This table holds about 820,000 clones, 80% to 95% found once. The sequenced material came from naive CD8+ T cells sorted from blood. These receptors all stem from a man aged 30-40 years in good health.

The chain couples TRBV7-9 to TRBJ2-2, with TRBD2 matching 9 bases. The V gene end was trimmed by 3 bases and the J gene end by 5 bases; junction bases not matched to a gene: 7. CDR3 size: 16 residues. Germline-derived CDR1 and CDR2 are SEHNR and FQNEAQ (reference sequence). The CDR3 region is CASSFAGGPWTGELFF. The CDR3 DNA follows: TGTGCCAGCAGCTTTGCGGGAGGGCCGTGGACCGGGGAGCTGTTTTTT.

The genes are TRBV4-3 and TRBJ2-7, with 10 bases that match TRBD2. Germline V lookup: CDR1 LGHNA, CDR2 YSLEER. The junction had 5 bases not matched to a gene; V was cut back by 4 bases and J by 5 bases. The CDR3 loop spans 14 amino acids. The CDR3, as DNA: TGCGCCAGCAGCCTGCTAGCGGGAGTTAACGAGCAGTACTTC. It encodes CASSLLAGVNEQYF.

The CDR3, as DNA: TGTGCCATCCCGAGGGGCACAAATTACTACGAGCAGTACTTC. It is translated as CAIPRGTNYYEQYF. The chain joins TRBV2 to TRBJ2-7; D could derive from TRBD1 or TRBD2 (5 bases each). The CDR3 consists of 14 residues. The V end lost 10 bases, the J end lost 3 bases, and 19 bases lay between the germline ends. Germline V gives CDR1 SNHLY, CDR2 FYNNEI. Drawing the rest from reference TRBV2 and TRBJ2-7, the complete variable domain is EPEVTQTPSHQVTQMGQEVILRCVPISNHLYFYWYRQILGQKVEFLVSFYNNEISEKSEIFDDQFSVERPDGSNFTLKIRSTKLEDSAMYFCAIPRGTNYYEQYFGPGTRLTVT.